This T cell receptor beta chain was recorded in a study of blood T cell repertoires in COVID-19. Germline trimming cut 6 bases from V and 3 bases from J; bases unmatched to any gene: 0. The germline CDR1 and CDR2 sequences are MNHEY and SVGAGI. The CDR3 length is 14 residues. Assay: immunoSEQ multiplex PCR; the TCRdb copy retains only in-frame clones and omits some. This table holds a few hundred thousand clones, about 87% found once. The V and J genes are TRBV6-5 and TRBJ2-3; 13 positions match TRBD2. This TCR was recovered from a woman between 45 and 65 years old with COVID-19, enrolled during active disease. Sequences were obtained from peripheral blood. CDR3 nucleotide sequence: TGTGCCAGCAGGGGACTAGCGGGGACAGATACGCAGTATTTT. As protein: CASRGLAGTDTQYF.